The next 26 T cell receptor beta chains were all read from a single sample in a study of breast tumors, draining lymph nodes, adjacent tissues. TCRdb independently ran MiXCR on the multiplex PCR reads; one entry per CDR3 protein. The table shows about 230,000 distinct CDR3 sequences, with 32% occurring only once. Axillary draining lymph nodes of breast cancer patients supplied the node samples. Sequenced: axillary lymph node tissue. The receptors were gathered from a female donor with breast cancer. Some clones in this sample may be carry-over from other donors' samples.

This clonotype occurred many times. This chain uses TRBV12-5 with TRBJ2-7; 7 positions match TRBD2. The CDR3 is 16 amino acids. The V gene's germline CDR1 is LGHNT and CDR2 FRNRAP. J gave up 2 bases and V 4 bases, and 11 bases lay outside the gene matches. The CDR3 DNA is TGTGCTAGTGGTTACGACCTGCGGGAGAAAACCTACGAGCAGTACTTC. Translation gives CASGYDLREKTYEQYF.

This clonotype was observed at least ten times. The chain joins TRBV4-1 to TRBJ2-2, with a possible D match to TRBD1 (6 bases). V was cut by 8 bases and J by 5 bases, with 18 bases left in between. The germline CDR1 and CDR2 sequences are MGHRA and YSYEKL. There are 15 residues in the CDR3. In nucleotides, the CDR3 is TGCGCCAGCTGCTTCCGGGACATAGCAACCGGGGAGCTGTTTTTT. Residues: CASCFRDIATGELFF.

This clonotype was seen at least ten times. The chain recombines TRBV4-1 with TRBJ2-7; D not resolved. V shed 1 base and J shed 4 bases, with 8 bases lying between them. Germline values: CDR1 MGHRA, CDR2 YSYEKL. CDR3 length equals 13 residues. The CDR3 sequence is CASSQVIDYEQYF. The CDR3 DNA reads TGCGCCAGCAGCCAAGTGATAGATTACGAGCAGTACTTC.

This clonotype was observed at least ten times. The V and J genes are TRBV4-2 and TRBJ1-5; D call uncertain. The CDR3 is made up of 14 amino acids. CDR1 is LGHNA and CDR2 is YNFKEQ in the germline V gene. The germline V and J ends were trimmed by 1 base and 5 bases, with 9 bases remaining between them. The CDR3 loop reads CASSQVEADQPQHF. CDR3 nucleotides: TGTGCCAGCAGCCAAGTTGAAGCCGATCAGCCCCAGCATTTT.

This chain links TRBV28 with TRBJ1-3; a possible D gene is TRBD1 (5 bases). This CDR3 spans 15 amino acids. The ends were cut back, 1 base at V and 0 bases at J, with 7 bases in the middle. Germline V gene lookup returns CDR1 MDHEN and CDR2 SYDVKM. CDR3 amino acids: CASSLLQVSGNTIYF. CDR3 DNA sequence: TGTGCCAGCAGTTTATTACAGGTCTCTGGAAACACCATATATTTT.

This clonotype was found a few times. Possible read error: a much larger clone is one base away. This sequence joins TRBV24-1 and TRBJ2-7; D ambiguous. Germline lookup yields CDR1 KGHDR and CDR2 SFDVKD. The CDR3 runs 12 residues. The CDR3: CATSGNSHEQYF. The CDR3 bases are TGTGCCACCAGTGGAAACTCCCACGAGCAGTACTTC.

This clonotype occurred many times. The chain combines TRBV7-8 with TRBJ1-5; 7 positions match TRBD1. The CDR3 covers 17 residues. Germline trimming cut 0 bases from V and 1 base from J; bases unmatched to any gene: 6. Germline lookup yields CDR1 SGHVS and CDR2 FQNEAQ. DNA for the CDR3: TGTGCCAGCAGCTTAGCGGGAGGGGGCGAGAGCAATCAGCCCCAGCATTTT. This codes for CASSLAGGGESNQPQHF.

The rearrangement links TRBV20-1 to TRBJ2-6; D is ambiguous. This CDR3 is built from 13 residues. Per germline, CDR1 DFQATT and CDR2 SNEGSKA (reference sequence). V gave up 3 bases and J gave up 4 bases, with 7 bases separating them. The chain's CDR3 is CSASGRGANVLTF. In DNA form, the CDR3 reads TGCAGTGCTAGCGGGCGGGGGGCCAACGTCCTGACTTTC.

This clonotype was seen a few times. The chain uses TRBV6-1 and TRBJ2-1, with D possibly matching TRBD2 (5 bases). The CDR3 covers 13 residues. V was pared by 5 bases and J by 6 bases, with 11 bases between. CDR1 and CDR2 (germline): MNHNS, SASEGT. CDR3 DNA: TGTGCCAGCAGTCATCGGCGGGTCAATGAGCAGTTCTTC. This translates into CASSHRRVNEQFF.

This clonotype was found many times. This chain connects TRBV3-1 to TRBJ1-3; D is unresolved. The CDR3 has 14 amino acids. V was clipped by 2 bases and J by 0 bases, with 5 bases between them. The V gene's germline CDR1 is LGHDT and CDR2 YNNKEL (reference sequence). DNA of the CDR3: TGTGCCAGCAGCCAAAAACGCTCTGGAAACACCATATATTTT. Its protein is CASSQKRSGNTIYF.

This clonotype was observed at least ten times. The chain has TRBV7-9 and TRBJ1-6; possible D gene TRBD1, 5 bases. CDR3 size: 14 residues. The V and J ends lost 5 bases and 8 bases respectively, with 13 bases between them. Germline V gene data show CDR1 as SEHNR and CDR2 as FQNEAQ (reference sequence). The CDR3 DNA reads TGTGCCAGCAGCGTGGGACGAGTAGATTCACCCCTCCACTTT. Protein: CASSVGRVDSPLHF.

J is TRBJ2-2 and V is TRBV18; no firm D call. CDR3 length: 14 amino acids. CDR1 is KGHSH and CDR2 is LQKENI in the germline V gene. Trimming took 2 bases from V and 1 from J, leaving 5 bases between them. This chain's CDR3 is CASSPFQNTGELFF. CDR3 DNA sequence: TGTGCCAGCTCACCATTCCAGAACACCGGGGAGCTGTTTTTT.

V is TRBV12-3 or TRBV12-4 and J is TRBJ1-1; D uncertain. Trimming stripped 6 bases from V and 5 bases from J, with 25 bases between. This CDR3 region has 17 residues. CDR3 DNA sequence: TGTGCCAGCAGGCCAGACGGTGCACGCGGCCGAAAAACTGAAGCTTTCTTT. This translates into CASRPDGARGRKTEAFF.

This clonotype occurred many times. The chain employs TRBV30 and TRBJ1-2; D perhaps matches TRBD1 (6 bases). The CDR3 is made up of 15 amino acids. Per germline, CDR1 GTSNPN and CDR2 SVGIG (reference sequence). V was trimmed by 2 bases and J by 0 bases, leaving 13 bases between them. The CDR3 region has the DNA TGTGCCTGGAGTTGGGACATCAGTTCTAACTATGGCTACACCTTC. Translation gives CAWSWDISSNYGYTF. Based on the CDR3 plus reference TRBV30 and TRBJ1-2, the full variable domain is SQTIHQWPATLVQPVGSPLSLECTVEGTSNPNLYWYRQAAGRGLQLLFYSVGIGQISSEVPQNLSASRPQDRQFILSSKKLLLSDSGFYLCAWSWDISSNYGYTFGSGTRLTVV.

This clonotype showed up many times. The rearrangement joins TRBV29-1 to TRBJ2-3; 9 bases are a match to TRBD1. CDR3 size: 15 residues. Germline CDR1 is SQVTM and CDR2 is ANQGSEA. The J segment lost 2 bases and the V segment lost 0 bases, leaving 3 bases of the junction unmatched. CDR3 coding DNA: TGCAGCGTTGAAGACCGGGACAGGGTCACAGATACGCAGTATTTT. The encoded protein is CSVEDRDRVTDTQYF.

Worth noting for this clonotype: A read error may be the cause here, since a much bigger clone is one base away. The V gene is TRBV18, the J gene TRBJ1-2, with D possibly being TRBD1 (5 bases). The length of the CDR3 is 15 residues. The V end was cut by 4 bases, the J end by 3 bases, with 15 bases between. Germline V gene sequence: CDR1 KGHSH, CDR2 LQKENI. CDR3 nucleotides: TGTGCCAGCTCACTCGGGGCAGGCGGATACTATGGCTACACCTTC. Amino acid sequence: CASSLGAGGYYGYTF.

A remark on this clonotype: With a much larger clone just one base away, this may be a read error. The gene calls are TRBV3-1 and TRBJ2-1; TRBD2 agrees at 14 bases. Germline V gives CDR1 LGHDT, CDR2 YNNKEL (reference sequence). This CDR3 is built from 16 residues. This CDR3 is CPSSRGTSGSLNEQFF. The CDR3, as DNA: TGTCCCAGCAGCCGAGGGACTAGCGGGAGTCTGAATGAGCAGTTCTTC.

Of note for this clonotype: This may stem from a read error, because a much larger clone lies one nucleotide away. V usage is TRBV11-3 and J usage is TRBJ2-1; D call uncertain. Germline-derived CDR1 and CDR2 are SGHNT and YENEEA. The CDR3 length is 14 residues. The CDR3 DNA follows: TGTGCCAACAGCTCAAACCCGGCTCTGGGTCAGCAGTTCTTC. Protein sequence: CANSSNPALGQQFF.

Ten or more counts support this clonotype. V is TRBV7-3 and J is TRBJ2-3; TRBD1 agrees at 9 bases. This CDR3 spans 15 amino acids. CDR1 and CDR2 from the germline V gene are SGHTA and FQGTGA. The junction had 7 bases not matched to a gene; V was cut back by 5 bases and J by 4 bases. The CDR3 DNA is TGTGCCAGCAGCGCAAACGGACAGGGGTCAGATACGCAGTATTTT. Translating it yields CASSANGQGSDTQYF.

For this clonotype: Possible read error: a much larger clone is one base away. V gene TRBV10-2 combines with J gene TRBJ2-7; no clear D gene. The germline V gene encodes CDR1 WSHSY and CDR2 SAAADI. CDR3 length: 12 amino acids. This CDR3 reads CAGSETPYEQYF. CDR3 coding DNA: TGCGCCGGCAGTGAAACCCCCTACGAGCAGTACTTC.

This clonotype was seen ten or more times. The chain joins TRBV5-1 to TRBJ2-1, with 7 bases that match TRBD2. Per the germline V gene, CDR1 is SGHRS and CDR2 is YFSETQ. Trimming cost V 3 bases and J 7 bases; bases outside gene matches: 7. The CDR3 spans 14 residues. The CDR3 bases are TGCGCCAGCAGCTCGTTCGGGGGGTCGAATGAGCAGTTCTTC. Encoded protein: CASSSFGGSNEQFF.

As regards this clonotype: A read error may be the cause here, since a much bigger clone is one base away. This chain joins TRBV20-1 and TRBJ2-5, with a tentative D call TRBD1 (6 bases). CDR1 and CDR2 (germline): DFQATT, SNEGSKA (reference sequence). The length of the CDR3 is 14 residues. The CDR3 DNA reads as TGCAGTGCACCTCAGGGGCTATCCCAAGCGACCCAGTACTTC. Translation: CSAPQGLSQATQYF.

A remark on this clonotype: Its ends do not fully match the called genes, so a read error is possible. This chain links TRBV4-3 with TRBJ2-3, with 13 bases matching TRBD2. The germline gives CDR1 LGHNA, CDR2 YSLEER. The CDR3 sequence is 16 residues long. The CDR3 loop is CTSSQVTSGRADTQYF. The CDR3 DNA reads as TGCACCAGCAGCCAAGTAACTAGCGGGAGGGCCGATACGCAGTATTTC.

This clonotype was detected a few times. It may be a read error: a sequence one base away is much more abundant. The gene calls are TRBV20-1 and TRBJ2-4, with 11 bases aligning to TRBD2. The germline V gene encodes CDR1 DFQATT and CDR2 SNEGSKA (reference sequence). J gave up 6 bases and V 5 bases, and 9 bases lay outside the gene matches. The CDR3 has 15 residues. CDR3 protein: CSAALTSGIANIQYF. The CDR3 DNA reads TGCAGTGCTGCCCTGACTAGCGGGATTGCAAACATTCAGTACTTC.

J is TRBJ2-3 and V is TRBV20-1; no firm D call. The V gene lost 6 bases and the J gene lost 11 bases, with 18 bases spanning the gap. The CDR3 spans 12 residues. Per the germline V gene, CDR1 is DFQATT and CDR2 is SNEGSKA (reference sequence). This CDR3 is CSAWGWYNEQYF. The CDR3 DNA follows: TGCAGTGCATGGGGTTGGTACAATGAGCAGTATTTT.

This clonotype was observed many times. The CDR3 sequence: CASRLAGLSRELFF. Here the CDR3 DNA reads TGTGCCAGTAGACTAGCGGGATTGAGTAGGGAGCTGTTTTTT. The chain links TRBV6-1 to TRBJ2-2; TRBD2 matches at 11 bases. J lost 9 bases, V lost 9 bases, and 9 bases had no gene match. Per germline, CDR1 MNHNS and CDR2 SASEGT. CDR3 size: 14 residues.